This TCR beta chain was sequenced in a study of T-cell memory formation after mild COVID-19. Overall study findings and caveats: Shrinking CD4+ clones resided mostly in CM and EM, and CD8+ ones in EMRA.

A remark on this clonotype: Its antigen is not known.

The CDR3 is 17 residues long. J gave up 3 bases and V 0 bases, and 9 bases lay outside the gene matches. CDR1 is SGHRS, CDR2 YFSETQ, per germline. MiXCR, applied by TCRdb to the 5' RACE reads, yields one record per CDR3 protein. The table has some 490,000 distinct CDR3 sequences, 18% seen once. The receptor was derived from an adult woman who had mild COVID-19 (a few samples of this study predate the infection). Cell type and time point are not known. The rearrangement joins TRBV5-1 to TRBJ1-1; 9 bases line up with TRBD1. Sequenced sample: PBMCs or a T cell subset sorted from them (not recorded which). The CDR3 is CASSLGGHRGRYTEAFF. DNA for the CDR3: TGCGCCAGCAGCTTGGGAGGTCACAGGGGGCGGTACACTGAAGCTTTCTTT. Full variable domain (outside the CDR3, taken from reference TRBV5-1 and TRBJ1-1): KAGVTQTPRYLIKTRGQQVTLSCSPISGHRSVSWYQQTPGQGLQFLFEYFSETQRNKGNFPGRFSGRQFSNSRSEMNVSTLELGDSALYLCASSLGGHRGRYTEAFFGQGTRLTVV.